A single sample is the source of the 5 T cell receptor beta chains below, sequenced in a study of beta chain features in type 1 diabetes. cDNA synthesis used the whole RNA isolate, giving expressed TCRB sequences. The assay was immunoSEQ multiplex PCR, and TCRdb's table has in-frame clones only and misses some. The sample lists 900,000 or so clones; 17% were seen once. Specimen: naive CD4+ T cells from blood. These receptors were taken from a woman aged 18 to 35 in good health.

The V and J genes are TRBV7-2 and TRBJ1-3; D perhaps matches TRBD1 (6 bases). The CDR3 runs 15 residues. Trimming removed 4 bases from V and 3 bases from J, with 13 bases in between. CDR1 SGHTA and CDR2 FQGNSA come from the germline V gene. The CDR3 loop reads CASSSQGLGGNTIYF. The CDR3 DNA sequence: TGTGCCAGCAGCTCCCAGGGGCTCGGTGGAAACACCATATATTTT.

V gene TRBV7-9 combines with J gene TRBJ2-5, with D possibly TRBD2 on 6 matching bases. This CDR3 is built from 14 residues. Trimming removed 5 bases at V and 6 bases at J, with 16 bases between. Germline values: CDR1 SEHNR, CDR2 FQNEAQ (reference sequence). The CDR3 region is CASSARDSRQTQYF. Here the CDR3 DNA reads TGTGCCAGCAGCGCCCGGGACTCGAGACAGACCCAGTACTTC.

This clone appeared a few times. CDR3 residues: CASSYALAGGYNEQFF. DNA of the CDR3: TGTGCCAGCAGTTACGCGCTAGCGGGGGGTTACAATGAGCAGTTCTTC. The chain has TRBV6-5 and TRBJ2-1; 11 bases are a match to TRBD2. The V segment lost 2 bases and the J segment 4 bases; nucleotides outside the gene matches: 4. CDR3 size: 16 residues. CDR1 is MNHEY, CDR2 SVGAGI, per germline.

The rearrangement joins TRBV6-6 to TRBJ2-7; maybe TRBD1 (5 bases). The V end lost 0 bases, the J end lost 12 bases, and 15 bases lay between the germline ends. The CDR3 consists of 13 residues. CDR1 and CDR2 (germline): MNHNY, SVGAGI (reference sequence). The CDR3 region is CASSYSDSRTGYF. The DNA for the CDR3 is TGTGCCAGCAGTTACTCAGACAGCCGGACGGGGTACTTC.

The chain links TRBV15 to TRBJ1-5; 7 bases are a match to TRBD1. V shed 1 base and J 8 bases; nucleotides not matched to a gene: 14. This CDR3 is built from 17 residues. CDR1 LNHNV and CDR2 YYDKDF come from the germline V gene (reference sequence). CDR3 sequence reads: CATSRGFLDRMIEPQHF. The CDR3 DNA follows: TGTGCCACCAGCAGAGGATTTTTGGACAGGATGATTGAGCCCCAGCATTTT.